What follows is one T cell receptor (beta chain) and its context. Its cognate antigen is unknown. Trimming removed 4 bases from V and 11 bases from J, with 14 bases in between. Germline CDR1 reads MNHEY; CDR2 reads SVGAGI. There are 12 residues in the CDR3. Over 95% purity was reached by all sorted populations. The isolated RNA, all of it, was reverse transcribed, so expressed TCRB transcripts were what got sequenced. Profiling relied on immunoSEQ multiplex PCR, and the TCRdb table lists in-frame clones only, not all of them. The data hold 200,000 to 300,000 clones, with 11% observed a single time. This entry is derived from a study of beta chain features in type 1 diabetes. Study observations and caveats: Fewer junction insertions and more nucleotide deletions appeared in type 1 diabetes patients. When cDNA is sequenced, cells with high TCR expression could be over-represented. Moderate but significant shortening of TCRB CDR3s was recorded in all four CD4+ subsets from Type 1 diabetes patients.

The sequence was obtained from a man under 40 with type 1 diabetes. Material for sequencing was naive CD4+ T cells from blood. This rearrangement joins TRBV6-5 to TRBJ1-1; tentative D call: TRBD1 (5 bases). As DNA, the CDR3 is TGTGCCAGCAGTTCCCCCCCAGGGTTGGCTTTCTTT. It translates to CASSSPPGLAFF.